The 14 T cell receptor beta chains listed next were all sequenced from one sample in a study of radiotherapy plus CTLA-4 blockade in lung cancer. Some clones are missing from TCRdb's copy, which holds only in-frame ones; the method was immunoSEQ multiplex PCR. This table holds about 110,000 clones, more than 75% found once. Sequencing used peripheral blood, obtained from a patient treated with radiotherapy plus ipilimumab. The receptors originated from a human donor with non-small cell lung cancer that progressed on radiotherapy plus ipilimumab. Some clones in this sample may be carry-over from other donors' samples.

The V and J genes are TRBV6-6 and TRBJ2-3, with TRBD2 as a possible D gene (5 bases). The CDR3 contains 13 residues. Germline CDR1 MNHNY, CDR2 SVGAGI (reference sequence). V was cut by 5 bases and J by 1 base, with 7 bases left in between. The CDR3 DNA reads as TGTGCCAGCAGTCGGACTGGCACAGATACGCAGTATTTT. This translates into CASSRTGTDTQYF.

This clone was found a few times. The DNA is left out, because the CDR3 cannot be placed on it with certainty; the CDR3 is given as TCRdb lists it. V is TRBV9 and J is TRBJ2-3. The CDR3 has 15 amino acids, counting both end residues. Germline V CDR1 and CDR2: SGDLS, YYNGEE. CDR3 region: CASSVRGRLADTQYF.

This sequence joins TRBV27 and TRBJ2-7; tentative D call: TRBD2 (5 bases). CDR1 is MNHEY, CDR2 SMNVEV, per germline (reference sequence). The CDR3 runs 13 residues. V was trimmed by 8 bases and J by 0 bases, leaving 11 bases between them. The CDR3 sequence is CASADRDSYEQYF. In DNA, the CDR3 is TGTGCCAGCGCTGACCGGGACTCCTACGAGCAGTACTTC.

This CDR3 reads CASSRDRVVTGELFF. The CDR3 coding sequence is TGTGCCAGTAGCCGCGACAGGGTTGTCACCGGGGAGCTGTTTTTT. This chain uses TRBV19 with TRBJ2-2, with TRBD1 matching over 7 bases. Germline lookup yields CDR1 LNHDA and CDR2 SQIVND (reference sequence). The J segment lost 4 bases and the V segment lost 6 bases, leaving 8 bases of the junction unmatched. The length of the CDR3 is 15 residues. The full variable domain, completed using reference TRBV19 and TRBJ2-2, is DGGITQSPKYLFRKEGQNVTLSCEQNLNHDAMYWYRQDPGQGLRLIYYSQIVNDFQKGDIAEGYSVSREKKESFPLTVTSAQKNPTAFYLCASSRDRVVTGELFFGEGSRLTVL.

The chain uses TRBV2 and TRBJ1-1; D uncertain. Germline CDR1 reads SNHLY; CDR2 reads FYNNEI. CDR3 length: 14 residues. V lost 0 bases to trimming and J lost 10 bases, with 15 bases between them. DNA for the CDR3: TGTGCCAGCAGTGAAGCGCTTCTGGCAAATCCAGCTTTCTTT. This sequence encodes CASSEALLANPAFF.

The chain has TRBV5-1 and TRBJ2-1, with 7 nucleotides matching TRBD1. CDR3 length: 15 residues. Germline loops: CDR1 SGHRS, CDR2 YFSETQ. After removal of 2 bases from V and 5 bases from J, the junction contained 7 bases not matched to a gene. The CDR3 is CASSLLYRGDNEQFF. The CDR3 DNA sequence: TGCGCCAGCAGCTTACTCTACAGGGGTGACAATGAGCAGTTCTTC.

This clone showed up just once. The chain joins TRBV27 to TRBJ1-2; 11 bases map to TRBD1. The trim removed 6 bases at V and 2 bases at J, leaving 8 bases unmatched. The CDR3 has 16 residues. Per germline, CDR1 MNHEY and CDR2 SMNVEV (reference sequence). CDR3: CASSRDRGLPNYGYTF. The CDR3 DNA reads TGTGCCAGCAGCCGGGACAGGGGGTTACCCAACTATGGCTACACCTTC.

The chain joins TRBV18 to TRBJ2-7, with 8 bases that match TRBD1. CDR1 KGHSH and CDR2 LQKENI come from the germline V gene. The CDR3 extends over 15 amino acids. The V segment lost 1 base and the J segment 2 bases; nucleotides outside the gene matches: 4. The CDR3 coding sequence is TGTGCCAGCTCACCACAGGGACAGGAGGCCTACGAGCAGTACTTC. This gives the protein CASSPQGQEAYEQYF.

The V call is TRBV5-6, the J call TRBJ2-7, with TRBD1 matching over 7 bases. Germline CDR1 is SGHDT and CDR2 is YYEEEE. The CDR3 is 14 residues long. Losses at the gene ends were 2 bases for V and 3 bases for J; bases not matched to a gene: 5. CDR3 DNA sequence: TGTGCCAGCAGCTTAACGACAGGGTACTACGAGCAGTACTTC. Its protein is CASSLTTGYYEQYF.

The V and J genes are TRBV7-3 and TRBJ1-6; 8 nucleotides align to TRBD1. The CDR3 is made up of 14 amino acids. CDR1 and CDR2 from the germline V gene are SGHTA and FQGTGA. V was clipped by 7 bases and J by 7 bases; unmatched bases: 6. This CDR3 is CASTRTGSNSPLHF. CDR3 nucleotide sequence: TGTGCCAGCACCAGGACAGGGAGCAATTCACCCCTCCACTTT.

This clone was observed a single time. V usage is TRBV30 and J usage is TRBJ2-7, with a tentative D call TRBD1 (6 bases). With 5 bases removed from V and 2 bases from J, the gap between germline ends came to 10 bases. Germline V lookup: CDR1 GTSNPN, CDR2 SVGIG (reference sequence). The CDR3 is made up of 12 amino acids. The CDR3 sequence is CAWRTAPYEQYF. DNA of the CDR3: TGTGCCTGGCGGACAGCCCCCTACGAGCAGTACTTC.

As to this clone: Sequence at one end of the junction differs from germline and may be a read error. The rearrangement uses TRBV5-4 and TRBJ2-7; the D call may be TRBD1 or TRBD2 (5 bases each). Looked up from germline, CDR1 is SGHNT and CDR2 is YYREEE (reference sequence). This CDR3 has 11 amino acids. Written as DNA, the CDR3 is TGTGCCAGCAGATATAAAATGGGACCGCCCTTC. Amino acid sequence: CASRYKMGPPF.

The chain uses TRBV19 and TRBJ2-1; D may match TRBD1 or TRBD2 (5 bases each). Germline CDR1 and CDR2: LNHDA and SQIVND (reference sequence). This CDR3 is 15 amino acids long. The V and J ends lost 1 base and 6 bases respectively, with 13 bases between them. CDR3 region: CASSIGPGTVNEQFF. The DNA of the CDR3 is TGTGCCAGTAGTATAGGTCCTGGGACGGTCAATGAGCAGTTCTTC.

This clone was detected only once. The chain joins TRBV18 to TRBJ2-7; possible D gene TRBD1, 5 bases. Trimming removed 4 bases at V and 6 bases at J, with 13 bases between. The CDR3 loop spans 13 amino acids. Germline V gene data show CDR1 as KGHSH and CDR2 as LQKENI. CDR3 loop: CASSLGHFREQYF. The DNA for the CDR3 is TGTGCCAGCTCACTCGGACATTTTCGCGAGCAGTACTTC.